This TCR beta chain was observed in a study of blood T cell repertoires in COVID-19. Turning to the study itself: The study drew acute and convalescent COVID-19 samples from the United States, Italy and Spain.

This CDR3 is 11 amino acids long. The ends were cut back, 3 bases at V and 13 bases at J, with 7 bases in the middle. Germline V gene sequence: CDR1 MDHEN, CDR2 SYDVKM. This table comes from immunoSEQ multiplex PCR, and its TCRdb copy is limited to in-frame clones, with some not included. This table holds about 78,000 clones, around nine tenths found once. Sequencing was done on a sample of peripheral blood. V and J are TRBV28 and TRBJ1-6, with D possibly TRBD1 on 5 matching bases. The clonotype comes from a woman aged 55-69 years with acute or convalescent COVID-19. DNA for the CDR3: TGTGCCAGCAGTTTCTCAGGGCCCCTCCACTTT. Translating gives CASSFSGPLHF.